These 32 T cell receptor beta chains originate from one sample sequenced in a study of cytomegalovirus exposure and HLA in healthy donors. It was with 60 Vbeta and 13 Jbeta primers that the PCR ran. The assay was immunoSEQ multiplex PCR, and TCRdb's table has in-frame clones only and misses some. The sample lists approximately 180,000 clones; about 81% were seen once. Sequenced sample: PBMCs. Source of these receptors: a woman aged 30 to 39 in good health and CMV-seronegative.

This clone was seen once. The chain uses TRBV19 and TRBJ2-7, with 11 nucleotides matching TRBD2. The CDR3 has 17 amino acids. Germline V gene lookup returns CDR1 LNHDA and CDR2 SQIVND (reference sequence). V shed 5 bases and J 1 base; nucleotides not matched to a gene: 10. CDR3 coding DNA: TGTGCCAGTAGTGGGGGGACTAGCGGAAAGAAATCCTACGAGCAGTACTTC. It specifies CASSGGTSGKKSYEQYF.

This sequence joins TRBV5-5 and TRBJ1-6; D is ambiguous. The germline V gene has CDR1 SGHKS and CDR2 YYEKEE (reference sequence). The germline V and J ends were trimmed by 0 bases and 9 bases, with 10 bases remaining between them. This CDR3 comprises 14 residues. Written as DNA, the CDR3 is TGTGCCAGCAGCTTGGAAGGGAGCGGTTCACCCCTCCACTTT. Amino acids: CASSLEGSGSPLHF. The full variable domain, its missing parts supplied by reference TRBV5-5 and TRBJ1-6, is DAGVTQSPTHLIKTRGQQVTLRCSPISGHKSVSWYQQVLGQGPQFIFQYYEKEERGRGNFPDRFSARQFPNYSSELNVNALLLGDSALYLCASSLEGSGSPLHFGNGTRLTVT.

This chain connects TRBV28 to TRBJ2-7; D might be TRBD1 (6 bases). The germline gives CDR1 MDHEN, CDR2 SYDVKM. CDR3 length equals 16 residues. Deletions cut 7 bases from V and 3 bases from J, with 22 bases between. The CDR3 DNA is TGTGCCAGCACACCGCGACCGGGACAAGGGATCTACGAGCAGTACTTC. It encodes CASTPRPGQGIYEQYF.

The CDR3 DNA is TGTGCCAGCAGTGCTACCGGGACAGGGGTTTTCTACGAGCAGTACTTC. This codes for CASSATGTGVFYEQYF. The chain links TRBV5-4 to TRBJ2-7, with TRBD1 identical over 10 bases. Germline V gene sequence: CDR1 SGHNT, CDR2 YYREEE (reference sequence). CDR3 length equals 16 residues. Unmatched junction bases numbered 11, after V lost 5 bases and J lost 3 bases. Full variable domain (rest looked up from reference TRBV5-4 and TRBJ2-7): ETGVTQSPTHLIKTRGQQVTLRCSSQSGHNTVSWYQQALGQGPQFIFQYYREEENGRGNFPPRFSGLQFPNYSSELNVNALELDDSALYLCASSATGTGVFYEQYFGPGTRLTVT.

The J gene is TRBJ1-5, the V gene TRBV5-5; 8 nucleotides line up with TRBD1. After removal of 1 base from V and 0 bases from J, the junction contained 6 bases not matched to a gene. Germline lookup yields CDR1 SGHKS and CDR2 YYEKEE (reference sequence). CDR3 size: 17 residues. The CDR3 nucleotides read TGTGCCAGCAGCTTGACCGGGACAGGAATTAGCAATCAGCCCCAGCATTTT. Translation: CASSLTGTGISNQPQHF.

The DNA of the CDR3 is TGTGCCAGCAGTGAATTTCTACAGGGCTCCGGGGAGCTGTTTTTT. It is translated as CASSEFLQGSGELFF. V is TRBV2 and J is TRBJ2-2, with D maybe TRBD1 (6 bases). V gave up 2 bases and J gave up 6 bases, with 13 bases separating them. The CDR3 has 15 residues. Germline loops: CDR1 SNHLY, CDR2 FYNNEI.

CDR3 loop: CASSINPLGSSNQPQHF. CDR3 nucleotides: TGTGCCAGTAGTATAAACCCCCTAGGTAGTAGCAATCAGCCCCAGCATTTT. The chain joins TRBV19 to TRBJ1-5; D is uncertain. CDR3 length: 17 amino acids. Trimming stripped 2 bases from V and 0 bases from J, with 14 bases between. Germline-derived CDR1 and CDR2 are LNHDA and SQIVND (reference sequence).

The chain carries TRBV6-1 and TRBJ2-2, with TRBD2 as a possible D gene (7 bases). The germline V gene has CDR1 MNHNS and CDR2 SASEGT. The length of the CDR3 is 15 residues. V lost 5 bases and J lost 4, with 14 bases in between. The chain's CDR3 is CASSKQGLPTGELFF. In DNA, the CDR3 is TGTGCCAGCAGTAAACAGGGACTACCCACCGGGGAGCTGTTTTTT.

V usage is TRBV9 and J usage is TRBJ2-5, with unresolved D. This CDR3 is built from 14 residues. Germline lookup yields CDR1 SGDLS and CDR2 YYNGEE. V dropped 0 bases and J dropped 3 bases, with 9 bases sitting between them. CDR3 sequence (DNA): TGTGCCAGCAGCGTAGATAGAGGTGAAGAGACCCAGTACTTC. This encodes CASSVDRGEETQYF.

This chain uses TRBV6-1 with TRBJ2-5; 10 nucleotides agree with TRBD1. CDR1 is MNHNS, CDR2 SASEGT, per germline. The junction had 7 bases not matched to a gene; V was cut back by 4 bases and J by 2 bases. The CDR3 length is 16 residues. CDR3 loop: CASSGSGTGAQETQYF. The CDR3 region has the DNA TGTGCCAGCAGTGGCTCCGGGACAGGGGCGCAAGAGACCCAGTACTTC.

The J gene is TRBJ1-4, the V gene TRBV7-9, with D possibly matching TRBD1 (6 bases). Germline V gene data show CDR1 as SEHNR and CDR2 as FQNEAQ (reference sequence). V shed 3 bases and J shed 2 bases, with 7 bases lying between them. This CDR3 comprises 14 residues. Here the CDR3 reads CASSFDRTNEKLFF. CDR3 coding DNA: TGTGCCAGCAGCTTTGACAGGACTAATGAAAAACTGTTTTTT.

The CDR3 is CASAMRVGANVLTF. The CDR3 coding sequence is TGTGCCAGTGCTATGAGGGTAGGGGCCAACGTCCTGACTTTC. V and J are TRBV19 and TRBJ2-6; the D gene is possibly TRBD2 (5 bases). CDR1 and CDR2 from the germline V gene are LNHDA and SQIVND (reference sequence). The V gene lost 8 bases and the J gene lost 4 bases, with 12 bases spanning the gap. The length of the CDR3 is 14 residues.

This chain connects TRBV6-1 to TRBJ2-2; 7 nucleotides align to TRBD1. V shed 6 bases and J 1 base; nucleotides not matched to a gene: 2. Per germline, CDR1 MNHNS and CDR2 SASEGT. CDR3 size: 14 residues. CDR3 in DNA: TGTGCCAGCAGATGGGACAGGAACACCGGGGAGCTGTTTTTT. Protein: CASRWDRNTGELFF.

The chain joins TRBV7-3 to TRBJ1-2, with D maybe TRBD1 (5 bases). Deletions cut 3 bases from V and 2 bases from J, with 7 bases between. CDR1 is SGHTA, CDR2 FQGTGA, per germline. This CDR3 spans 13 amino acids. The CDR3 nucleotides read TGTGCCAGCAGCTTGGGGCAGAACTATGGCTACACCTTC. This translates into CASSLGQNYGYTF.

The rearrangement uses TRBV5-4 and TRBJ2-5; a possible D gene is TRBD2 (6 bases). The J call may be in error: the DNA end matches TRBJ2-7 better. This CDR3 has 14 amino acids. Germline loops: CDR1 SGHNT, CDR2 YYREEE (reference sequence). CDR3 protein: CASSPGGHNYEQYF. In DNA, the CDR3 is TGTGCCAGCAGTCCCGGAGGGCACAACTACGAGCAGTACTTC.

In the case of this clone: One junction end disagrees with the germline gene, perhaps due to a read error. This chain links TRBV7-9 with TRBJ2-2; D perhaps matches TRBD2 (5 bases). The germline CDR1 and CDR2 sequences are SEHNR and FQNEAQ (reference sequence). The CDR3 covers 17 residues. CDR3 residues: CSSSLALGVQDTGELFF. For the CDR3, the DNA is TGTTCCAGCAGCTTAGCGCTCGGGGTCCAGGACACCGGGGAGCTGTTTTTT. Full variable domain (missing parts from reference TRBV7-9 and TRBJ2-2): DTGVSQNPRHKITKRGQNVTFRCDPISEHNRLYWYRQTLGQGPEFLTYFQNEAQLEKSRLLSDRFSAERPKGSFSTLEIQRTEQGDSAMYLCSSSLALGVQDTGELFFGEGSRLTVL.

CDR3 DNA sequence: TGTGCCAGCAGCTCCAACGGGGGGGCTGGCACCGGGGAGCTGTTTTTT. Protein product: CASSSNGGAGTGELFF. The chain employs TRBV11-3 and TRBJ2-2, with 8 positions matching TRBD2. Germline V gives CDR1 SGHNT, CDR2 YENEEA. The CDR3 is 16 residues long. The V and J ends lost 4 bases and 4 bases, in that order; junction bases with no gene match: 8.

This sequence joins TRBV7-2 and TRBJ2-1, with 9 bases lining up with TRBD1. V was pared by 5 bases and J by 9 bases, with 8 bases of the junction left unmatched. This CDR3 has 14 amino acids. Germline V CDR1 and CDR2: SGHTA, FQGNSA. CDR3 protein: CASSQDRGVIEQFF. The CDR3 DNA sequence: TGTGCCAGCAGCCAGGACAGGGGAGTCATTGAGCAGTTCTTC.

The rearrangement links TRBV7-9 to TRBJ1-1; D possibly corresponds to TRBD1 (6 bases). Germline V gives CDR1 SEHNR, CDR2 FQNEAQ (reference sequence). V shed 4 bases and J shed 3 bases, with 15 bases lying between them. The CDR3 is made up of 15 amino acids. This CDR3 is CASSSRGGQDTEAFF. CDR3 sequence (DNA): TGTGCCAGCAGCTCTCGGGGGGGGCAAGACACTGAAGCTTTCTTT.

This clone showed up just once. The sample contains more than one DNA sequence encoding this CDR3. The chain carries TRBV30 and TRBJ1-1, with a weak D call TRBD1 (6 bases). This CDR3 has 14 residues. Per the germline V gene, CDR1 is GTSNPN and CDR2 is SVGIG (reference sequence). V was pared by 5 bases and J by 14 bases, with 27 bases between. CDR3 protein: CAWGGPAQGAVAFF. As DNA, the CDR3 is TGTGCCTGGGGGGGCCCCGCACAGGGTGCGGTAGCATTCTTT. Supplemented by reference TRBV30 and TRBJ1-1, the full variable domain reads SQTIHQWPATLVQPVGSPLSLECTVEGTSNPNLYWYRQAAGRGLQLLFYSVGIGQISSEVPQNLSASRPQDRQFILSSKKLLLSDSGFYLCAWGGPAQGAVAFFGQGTRLTVV.

The chain combines TRBV7-2 with TRBJ1-3; unclear D gene. V gave up 5 bases and J gave up 3 bases, with 11 bases separating them. Germline CDR1 and CDR2: SGHTA and FQGNSA. This CDR3 region has 14 residues. As DNA, the CDR3 is TGTGCCAGCAGCCCCGCGTCCAATGGAAACACCATATATTTT. It specifies CASSPASNGNTIYF. The complete variable domain, with remaining parts taken from reference TRBV7-2 and TRBJ1-3, reads GAGVSQSPSNKVTEKGKDVELRCDPISGHTALYWYRQSLGQGLEFLIYFQGNSAPDKSGLPSDRFSAERTGGSVSTLTIQRTQQEDSAVYLCASSPASNGNTIYFGEGSWLTVV.

This clone was detected once. V gene TRBV7-2 combines with J gene TRBJ2-2; D gene unclear. Germline V gene sequence: CDR1 SGHTA, CDR2 FQGNSA. The CDR3 totals 15 residues. The V and J ends lost 2 bases and 0 bases respectively, with 7 bases between them. The CDR3 reads CASSLYTANTGELFF. CDR3 sequence (DNA): TGTGCCAGCAGCTTATACACCGCGAACACCGGGGAGCTGTTTTTT.

This clone was counted a few times. The chain links TRBV9 to TRBJ2-7, with D maybe TRBD1 (5 bases). Deletions cut 4 bases from V and 2 bases from J, with 13 bases between. Germline assignment: CDR1 SGDLS and CDR2 YYNGEE. The CDR3 spans 14 residues. The CDR3 nucleotides read TGTGCCAGCAGCCCCCAGGGTTCCCCCTACGAGCAGTACTTC. It encodes CASSPQGSPYEQYF. The complete variable domain, with remaining parts taken from reference TRBV9 and TRBJ2-7, reads DSGVTQTPKHLITATGQRVTLRCSPRSGDLSVYWYQQSLDQGLQFLIQYYNGEERAKGNILERFSAQQFPDLHSELNLSSLELGDSALYFCASSPQGSPYEQYFGPGTRLTVT.

This chain joins TRBV11-2 and TRBJ2-7, with 8 bases matching TRBD1. CDR1 is SGHAT and CDR2 is FQNNGV in the germline V gene. J lost 7 bases, V lost 1 base, and 3 bases had no gene match. The CDR3 totals 13 residues. CDR3 sequence (DNA): TGTGCCAGCAGCTTAGGGACAGGGAGGGAGCAGTACTTC. It is translated as CASSLGTGREQYF. Full variable domain (missing parts from reference TRBV11-2 and TRBJ2-7): EAGVAQSPRYKIIEKRQSVAFWCNPISGHATLYWYQQILGQGPKLLIQFQNNGVVDDSQLPKDRFSAERLKGVDSTLKIQPAKLEDSAVYLCASSLGTGREQYFGPGTRLTVT.

This clone has just a few counts. The V gene is TRBV9, the J gene TRBJ1-6; D is ambiguous. This CDR3 region has 13 residues. CDR1 and CDR2 (germline): SGDLS, YYNGEE. V shed 7 bases and J shed 8 bases, with 13 bases lying between them. CDR3 DNA sequence: TGTGCCAGCGGGCCCGGGAGGGATTCACCCCTCCACTTT. Translation gives CASGPGRDSPLHF.

This rearrangement joins TRBV27 to TRBJ2-7, with 7 bases that match TRBD1. V lost 2 bases, J lost 2 bases, and 9 bases stayed unmatched. The length of the CDR3 is 16 residues. Germline loops: CDR1 MNHEY, CDR2 SMNVEV (reference sequence). The CDR3 DNA reads as TGTGCCAGCAGTTTAAGGGAGACAGGGCTCACCTACGAGCAGTACTTC. Residues: CASSLRETGLTYEQYF.

The chain joins TRBV11-2 to TRBJ2-1; possible D gene TRBD1, 6 bases. This CDR3 is 12 amino acids long. V was trimmed by 4 bases and J by 15 bases, leaving 16 bases between them. CDR1 and CDR2 from the germline V gene are SGHAT and FQNNGV. The CDR3 is CASSWKQGYGFF. CDR3 coding DNA: TGTGCCAGCAGCTGGAAGCAGGGGTATGGGTTCTTC. The variable domain in full, completed from reference TRBV11-2 and TRBJ2-1, reads EAGVAQSPRYKIIEKRQSVAFWCNPISGHATLYWYQQILGQGPKLLIQFQNNGVVDDSQLPKDRFSAERLKGVDSTLKIQPAKLEDSAVYLCASSWKQGYGFFGPGTRLTVL.

V is TRBV6-1 and J is TRBJ1-1, with D maybe TRBD1 (6 bases). The V and J ends lost 4 bases and 9 bases respectively, with 18 bases between them. CDR3 length: 14 amino acids. Germline CDR1 and CDR2: MNHNS and SASEGT. The CDR3 sequence is CASSVEDRKSQAFF. As DNA, the CDR3 is TGTGCCAGCAGTGTAGAGGACAGAAAGTCCCAAGCTTTCTTT.

CDR3 amino acids: CASSLLAGPNTGELFF. The CDR3 bases are TGTGCCAGCAGCTTACTAGCGGGCCCGAACACCGGGGAGCTGTTTTTT. This chain connects TRBV7-2 to TRBJ2-2; TRBD2 agrees at 8 bases. Germline V gene sequence: CDR1 SGHTA, CDR2 FQGNSA. Losses at the gene ends were 2 bases for V and 0 bases for J; bases not matched to a gene: 2. The CDR3 length is 16 residues.

The chain couples TRBV28 to TRBJ1-2; a weak D match, TRBD1 (5 bases). CDR3 size: 15 residues. The V gene lost 6 bases and the J gene lost 4 bases, with 18 bases spanning the gap. Germline CDR1 and CDR2: MDHEN and SYDVKM. The CDR3 loop is CASSRFQGTPYGYTF. CDR3 DNA: TGTGCCAGCAGCCGGTTCCAGGGTACCCCCTATGGCTACACCTTC.

V gene TRBV7-3 combines with J gene TRBJ2-5; 12 positions match TRBD2. Germline-derived CDR1 and CDR2 are SGHTA and FQGTGA. The CDR3 has 20 amino acids. The V and J ends lost 1 base and 6 bases, in that order; junction bases with no gene match: 18. The CDR3 nucleotides are TGTGCCAGCAGCTTAAACCCCGAGGGTGCTAGCGGGAGGGCCACAAAGACCCAGTACTTC. Translating it yields CASSLNPEGASGRATKTQYF.

The CDR3, as DNA: TGCGCCAGCAGCCCTATAGGCACCACCTTTTTGCGGGGGGCCTACAATGAGCAGTTCTTC. Translation gives CASSPIGTTFLRGAYNEQFF. This rearrangement joins TRBV5-1 to TRBJ2-1; 8 nucleotides match TRBD2. V lost 4 bases and J lost 2; bases outside the gene matches: 20. Germline lookup yields CDR1 SGHRS and CDR2 YFSETQ. The CDR3 runs 20 residues.